This T cell receptor (beta chain) was sequenced during a study of molecular identifiers for immune sequencing clone quantification. Regarding the study as a whole: Sizes of clones that are highly expanded could be underestimated (if identical TCR molecules share a barcode).

About this clonotype itself: Its antigen is still unknown.

This CDR3 comprises 16 residues. Trimming took 0 bases from V and 3 from J, leaving 15 bases between them. Germline CDR1 MGHRA, CDR2 YSYEKL. TCR libraries were built in bulk with a published protocol and specific TCR primers. Via MiXCR, TCRdb re-called the PCR reads, giving one row per CDR3 protein. Among fewer than 350,000 distinct CDR3 sequences listed, over 20% were seen once. Sequences were obtained from naive CD8+ T cells from blood, with Jurkat cell RNA spiked in. Subset in this sample: FACS-sorted CD8+CD4-CCR7+CD45RA+ naive T cells. The rearrangement uses TRBV4-1 and TRBJ2-7, with D maybe TRBD1 (6 bases). The sequence derives from a human donor in good health. Some libraries in this study had Jurkat cell RNA spiked in. The CDR3 nucleotides read TGCGCCAGCAGCCAAGATCCGTCAGGGGTGGTCTACGAGCAGTACTTC. Translating it yields CASSQDPSGVVYEQYF.